This T cell receptor beta chain derives from a study of T cell responses to AZD1222 COVID-19 vaccine. Broader study findings: Seropositive AZD1222 recipients at baseline numbered only six or seven. Mostly white British, mostly female donors; authors suggested clonal diversity may be underestimated. Repertoire sampling happened only post peak T cell response. Vaccine-associated CD4 TCRs ranged over spike, dominating at 160-218 and 743-854.

Comment on this clone: Its target is not known.

The CDR3 totals 15 residues. V was shortened by 0 bases and J by 0 bases, with 6 bases between the two germline ends. In germline, CDR1 is SGDLS, CDR2 YYNGEE. Measured with immunoSEQ multiplex PCR; TCRdb has only the in-frame clones, and not every one. Of 85,000 to 90,000 clones detected, about 89% appear once; the ten largest clones hold approximately 5.2%. V is TRBV9 and J is TRBJ1-4; no definite D call. Sequenced here: peripheral blood, sampled 28 days after the second AZD1222 dose. The source is an adult who received the AZD1222 COVID-19 vaccine. The CDR3 nucleotides are TGTGCCAGCAGCGTAGGACCGGCAACTAATGAAAAACTGTTTTTT. Its protein is CASSVGPATNEKLFF.